This T cell receptor beta chain emerged from a study of blood T cell repertoires in COVID-19. Study background: Samples came from the United States, Italy and Spain, spanning acute and convalescent COVID-19. T cells, B-cell-depleted T cells, or PBMCs provided the cDNA or gDNA that served as material.

Under the authors' procedure: How many nucleated cells were present was estimated from reference gene primer amplification. Produced via immunoSEQ multiplex PCR; TCRdb's table is partial and in-frame only. V, J and clone size are taken as reported in that table, and D and trimming were inferred from the DNA itself. This table holds around 150,000 clones, roughly 80% found once. Per germline, CDR1 LNHDA and CDR2 SQIVND (reference sequence). Trimming removed 4 bases from V and 4 bases from J, with 11 bases in between. The CDR3 is 15 residues long. Sequenced sample: peripheral blood. This TCR was sampled from a man between 70 and 80 years old with acute or convalescent COVID-19. J is TRBJ2-6 and V is TRBV19; D may be TRBD1 (5 bases). The CDR3 region is CASSTSGSGANVLTF. Here the CDR3 DNA reads TGTGCCAGTAGTACCTCAGGGTCCGGGGCCAACGTCCTGACTTTC.